These T cell receptor beta chains were read from a single sample in a study of T-cell memory formation after mild COVID-19. MiXCR, applied by TCRdb to the 5' RACE reads, yields one record per CDR3 protein. The sample has about 540,000 distinct CDR3 sequences, just over 20% seen once; the top ten hold approximately 13%. Sequencing input: PBMCs or a T cell subset sorted from them (not recorded which). The source of these receptors is an adult woman who had mild COVID-19 (a few samples of this study predate the infection). Cell type and time point are not known. Both conserved end residues are part of each CDR3. A D gene is named only where the DNA matches it firmly. The size entry is marked missing in some rows and otherwise reads once, few, many or a size class.

>TRBJ2-1|TRBD2|few|TRBV11-1
CASSLQGTSGTRPYNEQFF
TGTGCCAGCAGCTTACAAGGGACTAGCGGGACCCGACCCTACAATGAGCAGTTCTTC
>TRBJ1-5|NA|NA|TRBV7-8
CASSAANQPQHF
TGTGCCAGCAGCGCTGCCAATCAGCCCCAGCATTTT
>TRBJ2-4|NA|few|TRBV4-3
CASSHRTVLGKNIQYF
TGCGCCAGCAGCCATCGGACGGTCTTAGGCAAAAACATTCAGTACTTC
>TRBJ2-1|TRBD2|many|TRBV12-3/TRBV12-4
CASSNPSGSSYNEQFF
TGTGCCAGCAGCAACCCTAGCGGGAGCTCCTACAATGAGCAGTTCTTC
>TRBJ1-1|NA|NA|TRBV7-2
CASSQELQDEAFF
TGTGCCAGCAGCCAAGAGTTGCAGGACGAAGCTTTCTTT
>TRBJ2-2|NA|NA|TRBV9
CASRLSGLTGELFF
TGTGCCAGCAGGCTAAGCGGGCTTACCGGGGAGCTGTTTTTT
>TRBJ2-3|TRBD2|few|TRBV11-3
CASSLDLLAGAPDTQYF
TGTGCCAGCAGCTTAGATCTACTAGCGGGAGCCCCAGATACGCAGTATTTT
>TRBJ2-2|NA|many|TRBV6-2/TRBV6-3
CASSYTGALTGELFF
TGTGCCAGCAGTTACACGGGGGCCCTCACCGGGGAGCTGTTTTTT
>TRBJ1-1|NA|few|TRBV7-9
CASSGWTAPSGTEAFF
TGTGCCAGCAGCGGTTGGACGGCTCCCTCGGGCACTGAAGCTTTCTTT
>TRBJ1-2|NA|NA|TRBV4-2
CASSQGAGYTF
TGTGCCAGCAGCCAAGGGGCCGGCTACACCTTC
>TRBJ2-7|NA|NA|TRBV12-3/TRBV12-4
CASSLAGKIGGYEQYF
TGTGCCAGCAGTTTAGCCGGGAAGATAGGCGGATACGAGCAGTACTTC
>TRBJ2-1|NA|NA|TRBV7-2
CASSLEGLDEQFF
TGTGCCAGCAGCTTAGAAGGTCTTGATGAGCAGTTCTTC